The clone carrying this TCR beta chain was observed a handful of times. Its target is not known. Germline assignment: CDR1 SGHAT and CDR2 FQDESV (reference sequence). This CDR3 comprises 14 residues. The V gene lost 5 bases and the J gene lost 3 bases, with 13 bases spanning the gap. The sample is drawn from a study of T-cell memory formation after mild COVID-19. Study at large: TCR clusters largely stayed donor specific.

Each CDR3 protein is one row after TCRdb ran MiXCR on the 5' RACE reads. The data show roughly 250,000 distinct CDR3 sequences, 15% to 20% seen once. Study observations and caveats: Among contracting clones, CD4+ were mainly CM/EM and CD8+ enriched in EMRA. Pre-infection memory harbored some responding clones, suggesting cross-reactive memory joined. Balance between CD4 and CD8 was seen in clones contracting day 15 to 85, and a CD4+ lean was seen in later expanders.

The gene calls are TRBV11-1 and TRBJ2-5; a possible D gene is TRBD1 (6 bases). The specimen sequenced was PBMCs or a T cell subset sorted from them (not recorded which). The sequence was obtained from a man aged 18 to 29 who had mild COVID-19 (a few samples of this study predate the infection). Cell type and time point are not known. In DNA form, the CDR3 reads TGTGCCAGCAGCCAAACGGACAGAGAAGAGACCCAGTACTTC. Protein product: CASSQTDREETQYF.